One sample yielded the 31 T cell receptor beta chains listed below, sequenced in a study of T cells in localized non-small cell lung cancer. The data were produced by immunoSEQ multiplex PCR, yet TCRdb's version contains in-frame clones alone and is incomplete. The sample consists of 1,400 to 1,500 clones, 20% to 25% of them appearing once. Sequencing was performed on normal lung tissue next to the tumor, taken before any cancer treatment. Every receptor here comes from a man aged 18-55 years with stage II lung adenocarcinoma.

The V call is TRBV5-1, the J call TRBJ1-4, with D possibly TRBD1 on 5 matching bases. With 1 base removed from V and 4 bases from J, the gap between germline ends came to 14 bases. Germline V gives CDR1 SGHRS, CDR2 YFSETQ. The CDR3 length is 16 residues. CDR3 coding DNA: TGCGCCAGCAGCTTGAATGGGGCGGGGGTTAATGAAAAACTGTTTTTT. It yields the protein CASSLNGAGVNEKLFF.

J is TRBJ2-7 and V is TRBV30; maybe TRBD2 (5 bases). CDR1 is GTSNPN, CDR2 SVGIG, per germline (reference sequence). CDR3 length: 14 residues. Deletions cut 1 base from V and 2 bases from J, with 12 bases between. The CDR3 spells CAWSGTHKAYEQYF. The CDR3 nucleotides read TGTGCCTGGAGTGGGACTCATAAGGCCTACGAGCAGTACTTC.

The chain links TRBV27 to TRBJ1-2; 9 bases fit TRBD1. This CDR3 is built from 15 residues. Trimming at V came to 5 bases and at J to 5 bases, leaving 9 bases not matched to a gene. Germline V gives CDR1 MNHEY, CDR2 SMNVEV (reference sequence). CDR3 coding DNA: TGTGCCAGCAGTACCAATCCCGGGACAGGGTATGGCTACACCTTC. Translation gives CASSTNPGTGYGYTF.

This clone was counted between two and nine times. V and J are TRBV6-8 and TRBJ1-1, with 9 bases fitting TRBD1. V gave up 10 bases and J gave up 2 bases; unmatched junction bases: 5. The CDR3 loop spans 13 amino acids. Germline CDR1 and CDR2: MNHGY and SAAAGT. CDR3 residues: CAIRDRANTEAFF. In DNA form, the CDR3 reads TGTGCCATCAGGGACAGGGCCAACACTGAAGCTTTCTTT.

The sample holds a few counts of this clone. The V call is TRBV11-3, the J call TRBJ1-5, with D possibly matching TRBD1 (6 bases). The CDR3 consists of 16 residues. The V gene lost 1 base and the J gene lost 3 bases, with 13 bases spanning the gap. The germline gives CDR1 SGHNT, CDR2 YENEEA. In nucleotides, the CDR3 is TGTGCCAGCAGCTTAGGGGACGGACAGACCAATCAGCCCCAGCATTTT. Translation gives CASSLGDGQTNQPQHF.

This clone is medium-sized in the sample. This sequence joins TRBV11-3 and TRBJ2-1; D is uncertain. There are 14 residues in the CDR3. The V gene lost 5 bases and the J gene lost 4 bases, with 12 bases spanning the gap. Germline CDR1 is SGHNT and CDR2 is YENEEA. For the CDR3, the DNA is TGTGCCAGCAGCCCCGACTTAGGGTACAATGAGCAGTTCTTC. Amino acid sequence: CASSPDLGYNEQFF.

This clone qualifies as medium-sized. CDR3 loop: CASSQADRVGGNTIYF. The CDR3 nucleotides read TGCGCCAGCAGCCAAGCCGACAGGGTCGGTGGAAACACCATATATTTT. This chain uses TRBV4-1 with TRBJ1-3; 7 positions match TRBD1. This CDR3 comprises 16 residues. The germline V gene has CDR1 MGHRA and CDR2 YSYEKL. J gave up 3 bases and V 1 base, and 6 bases lay outside the gene matches.

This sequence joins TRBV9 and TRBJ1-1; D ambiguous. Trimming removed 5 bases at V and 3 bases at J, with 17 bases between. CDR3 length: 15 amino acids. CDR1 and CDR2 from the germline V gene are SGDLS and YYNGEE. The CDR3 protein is CASRGQASPDTEAFF. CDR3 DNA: TGTGCCAGCAGGGGTCAGGCTAGTCCGGACACTGAAGCTTTCTTT.

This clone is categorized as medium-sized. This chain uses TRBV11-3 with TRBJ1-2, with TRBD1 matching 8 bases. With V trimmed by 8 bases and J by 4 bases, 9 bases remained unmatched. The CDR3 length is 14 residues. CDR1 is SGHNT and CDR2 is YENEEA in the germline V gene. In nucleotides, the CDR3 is TGTGCCAGCCTAGCACAGGGGGGTGGCTATGGCTACACCTTC. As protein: CASLAQGGGYGYTF.

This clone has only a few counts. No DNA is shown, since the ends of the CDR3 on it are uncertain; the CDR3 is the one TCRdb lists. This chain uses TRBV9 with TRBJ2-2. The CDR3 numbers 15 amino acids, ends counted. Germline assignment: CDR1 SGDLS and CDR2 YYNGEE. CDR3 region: CASSVGVFGAGELFF.

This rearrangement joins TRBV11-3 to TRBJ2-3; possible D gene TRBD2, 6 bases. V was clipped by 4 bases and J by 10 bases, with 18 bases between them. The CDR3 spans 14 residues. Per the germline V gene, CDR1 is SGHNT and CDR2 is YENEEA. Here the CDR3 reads CASSSTLSSASQYF. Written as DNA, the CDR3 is TGTGCCAGCAGCTCGACTCTATCTAGCGCCTCGCAGTATTTT.

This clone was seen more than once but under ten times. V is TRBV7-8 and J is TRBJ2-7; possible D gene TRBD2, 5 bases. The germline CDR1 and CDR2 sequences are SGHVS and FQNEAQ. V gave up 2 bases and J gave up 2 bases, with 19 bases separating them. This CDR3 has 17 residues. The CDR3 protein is CASSLPSGRTAAYEQYF. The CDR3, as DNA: TGTGCCAGCAGCTTACCCTCGGGAAGGACGGCAGCCTACGAGCAGTACTTC.

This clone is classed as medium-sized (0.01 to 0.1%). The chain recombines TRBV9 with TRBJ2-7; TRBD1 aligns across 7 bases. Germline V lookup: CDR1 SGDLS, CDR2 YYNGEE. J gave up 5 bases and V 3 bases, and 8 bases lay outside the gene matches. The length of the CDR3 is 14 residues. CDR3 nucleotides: TGTGCCAGCAGCGGACAGGGACCCTTGGACGAGCAGTACTTC. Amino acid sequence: CASSGQGPLDEQYF.

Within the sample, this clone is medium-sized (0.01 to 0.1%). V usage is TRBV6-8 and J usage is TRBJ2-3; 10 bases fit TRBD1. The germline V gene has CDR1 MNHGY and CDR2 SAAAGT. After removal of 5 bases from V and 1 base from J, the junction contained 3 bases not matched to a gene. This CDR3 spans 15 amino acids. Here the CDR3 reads CASSDGTGGTDTQYF. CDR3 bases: TGTGCCAGCAGTGACGGGACAGGGGGCACAGATACGCAGTATTTT.

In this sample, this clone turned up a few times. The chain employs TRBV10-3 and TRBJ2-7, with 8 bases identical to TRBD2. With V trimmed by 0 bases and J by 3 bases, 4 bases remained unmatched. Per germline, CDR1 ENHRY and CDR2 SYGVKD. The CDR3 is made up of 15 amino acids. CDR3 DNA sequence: TGTGCCATCAGTGAGTCCGGGGGGGGCAACTACGAGCAGTACTTC. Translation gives CAISESGGGNYEQYF.

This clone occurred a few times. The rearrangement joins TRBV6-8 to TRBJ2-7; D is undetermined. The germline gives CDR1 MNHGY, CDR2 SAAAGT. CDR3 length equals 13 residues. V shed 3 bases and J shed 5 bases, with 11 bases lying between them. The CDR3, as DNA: TGTGCCAGCAGTTATCGGTCCTGGAACGAGCAGTACTTC. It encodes CASSYRSWNEQYF.

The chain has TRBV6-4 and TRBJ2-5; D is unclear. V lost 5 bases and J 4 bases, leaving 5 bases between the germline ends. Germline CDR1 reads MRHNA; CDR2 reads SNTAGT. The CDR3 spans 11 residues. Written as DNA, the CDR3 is TGTGCCAGCAGTTCCCCAGAGACCCAGTACTTC. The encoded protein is CASSSPETQYF.

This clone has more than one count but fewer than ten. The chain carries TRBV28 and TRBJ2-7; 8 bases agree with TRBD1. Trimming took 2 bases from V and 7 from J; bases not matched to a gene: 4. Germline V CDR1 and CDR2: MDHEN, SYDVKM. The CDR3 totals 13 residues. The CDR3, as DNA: TGTGCCAGCAGTTTACGGGACAGGCATGAGCAGTACTTC. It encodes CASSLRDRHEQYF.

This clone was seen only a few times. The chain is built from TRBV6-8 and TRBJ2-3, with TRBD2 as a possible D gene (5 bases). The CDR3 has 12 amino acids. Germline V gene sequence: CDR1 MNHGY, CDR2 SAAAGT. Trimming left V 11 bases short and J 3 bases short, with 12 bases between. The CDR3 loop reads CALSRGTDTQYF. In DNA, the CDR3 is TGTGCCTTAAGCCGGGGAACAGATACGCAGTATTTT.

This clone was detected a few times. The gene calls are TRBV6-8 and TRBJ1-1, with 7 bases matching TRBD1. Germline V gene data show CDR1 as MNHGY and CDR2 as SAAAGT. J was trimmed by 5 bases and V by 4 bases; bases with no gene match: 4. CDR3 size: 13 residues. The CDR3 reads CASSFRGKTEAFF. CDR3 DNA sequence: TGTGCCAGCAGTTTCAGGGGGAAAACTGAAGCTTTCTTT.

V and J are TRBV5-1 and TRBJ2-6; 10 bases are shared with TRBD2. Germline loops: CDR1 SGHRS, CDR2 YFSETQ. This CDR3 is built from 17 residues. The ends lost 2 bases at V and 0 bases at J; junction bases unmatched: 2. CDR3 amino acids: CASSLLAGSSGANVLTF. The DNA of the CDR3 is TGCGCCAGCAGCTTACTAGCGGGGAGCTCTGGGGCCAACGTCCTGACTTTC.

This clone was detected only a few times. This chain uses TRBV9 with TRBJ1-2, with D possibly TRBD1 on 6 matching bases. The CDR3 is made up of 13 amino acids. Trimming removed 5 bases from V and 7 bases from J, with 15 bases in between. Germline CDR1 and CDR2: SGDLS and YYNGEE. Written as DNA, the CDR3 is TGTGCCAGCAGGGGAGAGGGGGTTCGTGGCTACACCTTC. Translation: CASRGEGVRGYTF.

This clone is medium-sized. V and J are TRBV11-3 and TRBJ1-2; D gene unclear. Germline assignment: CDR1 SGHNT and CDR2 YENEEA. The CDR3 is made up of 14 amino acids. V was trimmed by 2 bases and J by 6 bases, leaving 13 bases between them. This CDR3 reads CASSLPPESHGYTF. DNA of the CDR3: TGTGCCAGCAGCTTACCCCCCGAGTCTCATGGCTACACCTTC. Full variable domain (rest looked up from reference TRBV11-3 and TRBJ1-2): EAGVVQSPRYKIIEKKQPVAFWCNPISGHNTLYWYLQNLGQGPELLIRYENEEAVDDSQLPKDRFSAERLKGVDSTLKIQPAELGDSAVYLCASSLPPESHGYTFGSGTRLTVV.

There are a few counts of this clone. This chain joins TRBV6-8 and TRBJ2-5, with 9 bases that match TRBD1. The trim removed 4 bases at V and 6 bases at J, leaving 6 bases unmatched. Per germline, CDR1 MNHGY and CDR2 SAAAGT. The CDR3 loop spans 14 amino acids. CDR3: CASSSGTGRQTQYF. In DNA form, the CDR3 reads TGTGCCAGCAGTTCCGGGACAGGGAGACAGACCCAGTACTTC.

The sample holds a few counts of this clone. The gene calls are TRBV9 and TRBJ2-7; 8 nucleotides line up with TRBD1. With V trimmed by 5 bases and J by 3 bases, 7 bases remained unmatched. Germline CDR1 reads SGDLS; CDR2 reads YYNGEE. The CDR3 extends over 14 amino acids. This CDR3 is CASRPQGAGYEQYF. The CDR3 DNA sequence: TGTGCCAGCAGGCCTCAGGGGGCCGGCTACGAGCAGTACTTC.

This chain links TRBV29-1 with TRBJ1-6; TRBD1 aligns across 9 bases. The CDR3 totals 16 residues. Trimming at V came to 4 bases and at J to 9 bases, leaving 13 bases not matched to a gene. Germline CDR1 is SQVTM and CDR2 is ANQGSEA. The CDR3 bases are TGCAGCGTTGCTCCCGGGACAGGGCGGGATAGTTCACCCCTCCACTTT. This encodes CSVAPGTGRDSSPLHF.

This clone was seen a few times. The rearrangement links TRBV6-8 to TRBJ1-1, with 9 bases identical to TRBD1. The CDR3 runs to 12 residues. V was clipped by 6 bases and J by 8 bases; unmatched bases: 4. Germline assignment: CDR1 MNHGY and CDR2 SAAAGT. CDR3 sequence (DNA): TGTGCCAGCAGCCGAACAGGGGGCGAAGCTTTCTTT. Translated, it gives CASSRTGGEAFF.

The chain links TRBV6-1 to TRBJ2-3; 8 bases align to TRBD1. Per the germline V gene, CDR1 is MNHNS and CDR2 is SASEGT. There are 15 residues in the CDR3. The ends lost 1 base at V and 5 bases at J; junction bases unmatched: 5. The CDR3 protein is CASSEGSGGQDTQYF. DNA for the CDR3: TGTGCCAGCAGTGAAGGATCAGGGGGCCAAGATACGCAGTATTTT.

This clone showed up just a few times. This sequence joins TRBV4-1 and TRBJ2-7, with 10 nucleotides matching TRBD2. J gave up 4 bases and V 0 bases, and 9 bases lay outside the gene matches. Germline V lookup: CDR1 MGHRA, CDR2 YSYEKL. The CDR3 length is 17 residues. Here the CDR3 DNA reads TGCGCCAGCAGCCAAGATCTAAGGAGCGGGGGGGCTTACGAGCAGTACTTC. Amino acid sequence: CASSQDLRSGGAYEQYF.

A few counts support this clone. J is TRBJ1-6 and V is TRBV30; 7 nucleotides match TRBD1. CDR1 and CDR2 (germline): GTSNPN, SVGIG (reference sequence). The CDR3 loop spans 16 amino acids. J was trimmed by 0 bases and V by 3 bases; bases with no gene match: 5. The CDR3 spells CAWRLQGSSYNSPLHF. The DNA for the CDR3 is TGTGCCTGGAGGCTACAGGGGAGCTCCTATAATTCACCCCTCCACTTT. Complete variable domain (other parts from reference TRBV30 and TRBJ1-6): SQTIHQWPATLVQPVGSPLSLECTVEGTSNPNLYWYRQAAGRGLQLLFYSVGIGQISSEVPQNLSASRPQDRQFILSSKKLLLSDSGFYLCAWRLQGSSYNSPLHFGNGTRLTVT.

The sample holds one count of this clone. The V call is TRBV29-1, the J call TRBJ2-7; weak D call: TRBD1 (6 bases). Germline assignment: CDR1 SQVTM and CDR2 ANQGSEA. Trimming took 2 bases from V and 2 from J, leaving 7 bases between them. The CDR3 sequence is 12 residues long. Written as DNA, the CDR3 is TGCAGCGTTGAAAAGGGGGCCTACGAGCAGTACTTC. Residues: CSVEKGAYEQYF.